This passage covers 7 T cell receptor beta chains from one sample sequenced in a study of T cell responses to AZD1222 COVID-19 vaccine. Measured with immunoSEQ multiplex PCR; TCRdb has only the in-frame clones, and not every one. The table has about 130,000 clones, roughly 84% seen once; the top ten hold over 3.5%. Material: peripheral blood, obtained on day 0 of AZD1222 vaccination. Receptors originate from an adult in good health.

The chain couples TRBV4-2 to TRBJ1-2; a weak D match, TRBD1 (5 bases). V was trimmed by 0 bases and J by 2 bases, leaving 10 bases between them. The germline V gene encodes CDR1 LGHNA and CDR2 YNFKEQ. The CDR3 is 15 residues long. CDR3 bases: TGTGCCAGCAGCCAAGATCGACAGCTGAACTATGGCTACACCTTC. This gives the protein CASSQDRQLNYGYTF.

J is TRBJ1-6 and V is TRBV3-1 (or the pseudogene TRBV3-2); D uncertain. Trimming shortened V by 1 base and J by 9 bases, and 10 bases separated the two germline ends. The CDR3 runs 14 residues. CDR1 and CDR2 from the germline V gene are LGHDT and YNNKEL (reference sequence). CDR3 nucleotides: TGTGCCAGCAGCCAAGGAGGGATTGCTTCACCCCTCCACTTT. It translates to CASSQGGIASPLHF.

The table lists this clone with a few counts. V is TRBV30 and J is TRBJ1-5; D not resolved. This CDR3 has 16 residues. CDR1 and CDR2 from the germline V gene are GTSNPN and SVGIG (reference sequence). V was trimmed by 2 bases and J by 2 bases, leaving 16 bases between them. The CDR3, as DNA: TGTGCCTGGAGTCCCAGGACTGGAACGGGCAATCAGCCCCAGCATTTT. Its protein is CAWSPRTGTGNQPQHF.

The CDR3 DNA reads as TGTGCCAGCAGCTTATCCGGAGATTTTAGGCAGCCCCAGCATTTT. This codes for CASSLSGDFRQPQHF. The rearrangement links TRBV7-2 to TRBJ1-5; D uncertain. Trimming took off 2 bases at V and 7 bases at J, with 15 bases between the two ends. The CDR3 is 15 residues long. Germline CDR1 SGHTA, CDR2 FQGNSA.

The chain combines TRBV19 with TRBJ1-4, with D possibly TRBD1 on 6 matching bases. Trimming took off 7 bases at V and 7 bases at J, with 22 bases between the two ends. This CDR3 region has 16 residues. Germline V gives CDR1 LNHDA, CDR2 SQIVND (reference sequence). Here the CDR3 reads CASNPGARSYGEKLFF. The CDR3 DNA follows: TGTGCCAGTAATCCGGGGGCCCGATCTTATGGTGAAAAACTGTTTTTT.

The CDR3: CASRSTGASYEQYF. The CDR3 DNA follows: TGTGCCAGCAGATCGACAGGGGCCTCCTACGAGCAGTACTTC. The chain joins TRBV28 to TRBJ2-7, with TRBD1 matching over 8 bases. This CDR3 comprises 14 residues. CDR1 is MDHEN, CDR2 SYDVKM, per germline. V trimming: 6 bases; J trimming: 0 bases; junction bases outside the gene matches: 4.

The V call is TRBV6-5, the J call TRBJ1-1; tentatively, D is TRBD1 (6 bases). Germline loops: CDR1 MNHEY, CDR2 SVGAGI. The CDR3 runs to 13 residues. Deletions cut 7 bases from V and 0 bases from J, with 9 bases between. The CDR3 sequence is CASNQGMNTEAFF. CDR3 nucleotides: TGTGCCAGCAATCAGGGGATGAACACTGAAGCTTTCTTT.